A single sample is the source of the 25 T cell receptor beta chains below, sequenced in a study of T cell responses to AZD1222 COVID-19 vaccine. Method: immunoSEQ multiplex PCR; TCRdb's copy keeps in-frame clones and lacks some. The sample has some 200,000 clones, 94% seen once. The sequences come from peripheral blood, collected 28 days after the second dose of the MenACWY control vaccine. Every receptor here comes from an adult who received the MenACWY meningococcal vaccine as a control.

A single count supports this clone. This chain joins TRBV11-2 and TRBJ2-2; TRBD1 is a possible D gene (6 bases). Per the germline V gene, CDR1 is SGHAT and CDR2 is FQNNGV. The CDR3 is 17 amino acids. Trimming left V 2 bases short and J 5 bases short, with 18 bases between. This chain's CDR3 is CASSLPRGMGATGELFF. The CDR3 nucleotides read TGTGCCAGCAGCTTACCCCGGGGCATGGGGGCTACCGGGGAGCTGTTTTTT.

This chain connects TRBV5-6 to TRBJ2-1, with 12 bases lining up with TRBD2. The CDR3 is 13 residues long. Germline V gene lookup returns CDR1 SGHDT and CDR2 YYEEEE. The J segment lost 14 bases and the V segment lost 7 bases, leaving 10 bases of the junction unmatched. The CDR3 reads CASRLAGAGREFF. The CDR3 nucleotides are TGTGCCAGCCGACTAGCGGGAGCGGGGCGGGAGTTCTTC.

The chain has TRBV5-4 and TRBJ2-5; perhaps TRBD1 as D (6 bases). The germline V gene encodes CDR1 SGHNT and CDR2 YYREEE (reference sequence). Between the trimmed V and J ends, which lost 0 bases and 10 bases, there was a span of 22 bases. The CDR3 is 16 residues long. Written as DNA, the CDR3 is TGTGCCAGCAGCTTGGCCAAAACAGGGACAACTGGGAACCAGTACTTC. Amino acids: CASSLAKTGTTGNQYF.

V usage is TRBV7-8 and J usage is TRBJ1-4; unclear D gene. CDR3 size: 17 residues. V lost 2 bases to trimming and J lost 10 bases, with 23 bases between them. CDR1 is SGHVS, CDR2 FQNEAQ, per germline. CDR3 DNA sequence: TGTGCCAGCAGCTTACAGGCCGTTATACCCCCTATGGGAAAACTGTTTTTT. The encoded protein is CASSLQAVIPPMGKLFF.

This clone was seen once. The chain links TRBV19 to TRBJ1-6; 7 positions match TRBD1. V gave up 6 bases and J gave up 9 bases; unmatched junction bases: 5. This CDR3 comprises 13 residues. The germline V gene has CDR1 LNHDA and CDR2 SQIVND (reference sequence). The CDR3 DNA reads TGTGCCAGTAGGGGACAGCCTGGTTCACCCCTCCACTTT. Translating gives CASRGQPGSPLHF.

This clone was recorded only once. The chain is built from TRBV5-8 and TRBJ2-5, with 9 bases lining up with TRBD2. The CDR3 is made up of 16 amino acids. The germline V gene has CDR1 SGHTS and CDR2 YDEGEE. Trimming took 4 bases from V and 4 from J; bases not matched to a gene: 11. The CDR3 reads CASSQTLSGGRETQYF. Written as DNA, the CDR3 is TGTGCCAGCAGCCAAACCCTTAGCGGGGGAAGAGAGACCCAGTACTTC.

The chain combines TRBV2 with TRBJ2-5; 10 positions match TRBD2. Per germline, CDR1 SNHLY and CDR2 FYNNEI. Unmatched junction bases numbered 4, after V lost 2 bases and J lost 4 bases. The CDR3 has 15 amino acids. CDR3 region: CASSETSGVRETQYF. CDR3 sequence (DNA): TGTGCCAGCAGTGAAACTAGCGGGGTACGAGAGACCCAGTACTTC. Combining the CDR3 with reference TRBV2 and TRBJ2-5 gives the whole variable domain EPEVTQTPSHQVTQMGQEVILRCVPISNHLYFYWYRQILGQKVEFLVSFYNNEISEKSEIFDDQFSVERPDGSNFTLKIRSTKLEDSAMYFCASSETSGVRETQYFGPGTRLLVL.

This chain joins TRBV24-1 and TRBJ2-1; 9 bases line up with TRBD2. V lost 4 bases to trimming and J lost 7 bases; unmatched junction nucleotides: 7. This CDR3 region has 15 residues. CDR1 and CDR2 from the germline V gene are KGHDR and SFDVKD. The CDR3 loop is CATSEARLAVNEQFF. CDR3 bases: TGTGCCACCAGTGAAGCCCGACTAGCGGTTAATGAGCAGTTCTTC.

The V call is TRBV5-6, the J call TRBJ1-1, with D maybe TRBD1 (5 bases). The V gene's germline CDR1 is SGHDT and CDR2 YYEEEE. Between the trimmed V and J ends, which lost 2 bases and 1 base, there was a span of 12 bases. The CDR3 loop spans 15 amino acids. The CDR3 nucleotides read TGTGCCAGCAGCTTAGCGGGGCCGGGGAACACTGAAGCTTTCTTT. Translation: CASSLAGPGNTEAFF.

The chain has TRBV6-2 or TRBV6-3 and TRBJ2-3, with 7 positions matching TRBD2. Looked up from germline, CDR1 is MNHEY and CDR2 is SVGEGT. The CDR3 loop spans 14 amino acids. Germline trimming cut 2 bases from V and 6 bases from J; bases unmatched to any gene: 5. This chain's CDR3 is CASSYVTSRDTQYF. The CDR3 bases are TGTGCCAGCAGTTACGTGACTAGCAGGGATACGCAGTATTTT.

The chain has TRBV6-5 and TRBJ2-5; 15 nucleotides match TRBD2. CDR1 is MNHEY and CDR2 is SVGAGI in the germline V gene. This CDR3 contains 16 residues. The J segment lost 4 bases and the V segment lost 4 bases, leaving 4 bases of the junction unmatched. CDR3 sequence (DNA): TGTGCCAGCAGTTGGGGACTAGCGGGGGGCGGAGAGACCCAGTACTTC. Translation gives CASSWGLAGGGETQYF.

The J gene is TRBJ1-3, the V gene TRBV10-3; weak D call: TRBD1 (5 bases). Germline V CDR1 and CDR2: ENHRY, SYGVKD. The CDR3 is made up of 15 amino acids. V was cut by 6 bases and J by 2 bases, with 14 bases left in between. CDR3 sequence reads: CAIRDLRDAGNTIYF. The CDR3 DNA is TGTGCCATCAGGGACCTCAGGGACGCTGGAAACACCATATATTTT.

Turning to this clone: The junction and the germline gene differ at one end; a read error may be behind it. The chain recombines TRBV6-1 with TRBJ2-7; weak D call: TRBD2 (5 bases). The CDR3 has 11 amino acids. CDR1 is MNHNS, CDR2 SASEGT, per germline. The CDR3 DNA is TGTGCCAGCAGTGAAGTGGGCAGCAGGAGGTTC. Its translation: CASSEVGSRRF.

V gene TRBV5-1 combines with J gene TRBJ2-1; 7 bases fit TRBD1. The CDR3 is 14 residues long. Germline CDR1 SGHRS, CDR2 YFSETQ. V dropped 4 bases and J dropped 6; count of bases not matched to a gene: 7. In nucleotides, the CDR3 is TGCGCCAGCAGCGTAGGGGGCAATTTCAATGAGCAGTTCTTC. Protein: CASSVGGNFNEQFF.

The chain couples TRBV12-3 or TRBV12-4 to TRBJ1-2; TRBD1 matches at 8 bases. Trimming removed 4 bases from V and 5 bases from J; junction bases left unmatched: 3. The length of the CDR3 is 13 residues. The CDR3 sequence: CASSSGQVYGYTF. DNA of the CDR3: TGTGCCAGCAGTTCGGGACAGGTTTATGGCTACACCTTC.

The chain is built from TRBV5-4 and TRBJ1-3; TRBD1 might be the D (5 bases). Trimming took off 4 bases at V and 1 base at J, with 12 bases between the two ends. Germline V lookup: CDR1 SGHNT, CDR2 YYREEE (reference sequence). CDR3 size: 15 residues. CDR3 loop: CASSQDTVSGNTIYF. The CDR3 DNA follows: TGTGCCAGCAGCCAGGACACAGTGTCTGGAAACACCATATATTTT.

This chain joins TRBV7-2 and TRBJ1-2; 8 nucleotides line up with TRBD1. Germline V gene data show CDR1 as SGHTA and CDR2 as FQGNSA. The CDR3 totals 15 residues. After removal of 5 bases from V and 4 bases from J, the junction contained 9 bases not matched to a gene. This CDR3 is CASSPPGQGRYGYTF. The CDR3 bases are TGTGCCAGCAGCCCCCCCGGACAGGGTCGCTATGGCTACACCTTC.

This clone was counted a single time. The chain employs TRBV19 and TRBJ1-1; D is undetermined. The CDR3 has 13 residues. The germline V gene encodes CDR1 LNHDA and CDR2 SQIVND (reference sequence). V was cut by 5 bases and J by 3 bases, with 10 bases left in between. As DNA, the CDR3 is TGTGCCAGTAGTCTCGGACGGGACACTGAAGCTTTCTTT. It encodes CASSLGRDTEAFF.

The chain recombines TRBV13 with TRBJ2-7; TRBD2 aligns across 14 bases. CDR3 length: 17 residues. Germline lookup yields CDR1 PRHDT and CDR2 FYEKMQ (reference sequence). V lost 5 bases, J lost 2 bases, and 8 bases stayed unmatched. The CDR3 loop reads CASSHLGLAGDTYEQYF. CDR3 nucleotides: TGTGCCAGCAGCCACCTGGGACTAGCGGGAGATACCTACGAGCAGTACTTC.

The rearrangement links TRBV30 to TRBJ2-7; a possible D gene is TRBD1 (5 bases). V dropped 0 bases and J dropped 6 bases, with 12 bases sitting between them. This CDR3 is built from 13 residues. Germline assignment: CDR1 GTSNPN and CDR2 SVGIG (reference sequence). The CDR3 coding sequence is TGTGCCTGGAGTGTACCCCAGGGTTTCGAGCAGTACTTC. It is translated as CAWSVPQGFEQYF.

The gene calls are TRBV5-4 and TRBJ1-2; a possible D gene is TRBD1 (5 bases). The germline CDR1 and CDR2 sequences are SGHNT and YYREEE (reference sequence). Trimming cost V 0 bases and J 9 bases, with 21 bases left between them. This CDR3 comprises 16 residues. Written as DNA, the CDR3 is TGTGCCAGCAGCTTGGAGCTCGGGTCTGCCTGGGGCAGCTACACCTTC. This codes for CASSLELGSAWGSYTF.

This clone occurred once. The chain joins TRBV30 to TRBJ2-7; the D gene is possibly TRBD1 (5 bases). The CDR3 is made up of 13 amino acids. CDR1 and CDR2 from the germline V gene are GTSNPN and SVGIG (reference sequence). V lost 1 base, J lost 4 bases, and 11 bases lay in between. CDR3: CAWSAGNIYEQYF. CDR3 bases: TGTGCCTGGAGTGCAGGGAATATATACGAGCAGTACTTC.

DNA for the CDR3: TGTGCCAGCAGTTTATGGGGGGCGGCCGGGGAGCTGTTTTTT. Protein sequence: CASSLWGAAGELFF. V is TRBV28 and J is TRBJ2-2; D possibly corresponds to TRBD1 (6 bases). There are 14 residues in the CDR3. From germline, CDR1 is MDHEN and CDR2 SYDVKM. Trimming took off 0 bases at V and 6 bases at J, with 8 bases between the two ends.

This clone has a single count. This chain joins TRBV9 and TRBJ1-6; D may be TRBD1 (5 bases). V shed 1 base and J shed 7 bases, with 18 bases lying between them. CDR3 length: 17 amino acids. Germline CDR1 reads SGDLS; CDR2 reads YYNGEE. CDR3 in amino acids: CASSVSVATGRNSPLHF. The CDR3 DNA sequence: TGTGCCAGCAGCGTATCCGTGGCCACGGGACGGAATTCACCCCTCCACTTT.

This rearrangement joins TRBV5-1 to TRBJ2-7, with 7 nucleotides matching TRBD1. Germline CDR1 reads SGHRS; CDR2 reads YFSETQ. J gave up 3 bases and V 4 bases, and 7 bases lay outside the gene matches. CDR3 length equals 14 residues. CDR3 in amino acids: CASSPAGGDYEQYF. CDR3 nucleotides: TGCGCCAGCAGCCCCGCAGGGGGTGACTACGAGCAGTACTTC.